The next 9 T cell receptor beta chains were all read from a single sample in a study of immune aging and cytomegalovirus after organ transplant. Time point: five sample-tagged time points from pre-transplant (day -1) to day 368 post-transplant, pooled. Libraries came from microwell single-cell capture using BD Rhapsody targeted mRNA and AbSeq reagents. TCRdb itself ran the single-cell sequencing reads through MiXCR, one entry per CDR3 protein. This sample has tens of thousands of distinct CDR3 sequences, with just over 35% found just once. These receptors' targets are unknown. The input for sequencing was CMV peptide-activated CD4+ and CD8+ T cells sorted from blood, taken at five time points, pooled. Subset in this sample: sorted CD8+CD137+ and CD4+CD154+ T cells after about 12 h CMV IE-1 peptide stimulation. The receptors were sampled from a female donor who had a heart transplant and CMV viremia.

CDR3 sequence: CASSESKGTHSPLHF. The CDR3 bases are TGTGCCAGCAGTGAATCTAAGGGAACGCATTCACCCCTCCACTTT. The gene calls are TRBV25-1 and TRBJ1-6; D ambiguous. Germline V lookup: CDR1 MGHDK, CDR2 SYGVNS. V was shortened by 1 base and J by 8 bases, with 12 bases between the two germline ends. This CDR3 region has 15 residues.

The V gene is TRBV20-1, the J gene TRBJ1-5; weak D call: TRBD1 (6 bases). The CDR3 is 16 residues long. From germline, CDR1 is DFQATT and CDR2 SNEGSKA (reference sequence). Trimming stripped 0 bases from V and 0 bases from J, with 12 bases between. CDR3 region: CSAREEGGYSNQPQHF. The CDR3 region has the DNA TGCAGTGCTAGAGAGGAGGGGGGATATAGCAATCAGCCCCAGCATTTT.

This clonotype is termed medium-sized. The gene calls are TRBV12-3 or TRBV12-4 and TRBJ2-2, with 9 bases fitting TRBD1. V was clipped by 1 base and J by 4 bases; unmatched bases: 4. This CDR3 has 16 residues. The CDR3, as DNA: TGTGCCAGCAGTTTAGGACAGGGGGTAATCACCGGGGAGCTGTTTTTT. Encoded protein: CASSLGQGVITGELFF.

This chain connects TRBV5-1 to TRBJ2-3; no definite D call. This CDR3 contains 13 residues. Trimming cost V 4 bases and J 5 bases, with 11 bases left between them. CDR1 is SGHRS and CDR2 is YFSETQ in the germline V gene. The CDR3 is CASSLDPGDTQYF. The CDR3 DNA sequence: TGCGCCAGCAGCCTGGACCCTGGAGATACGCAGTATTTT.

This clonotype was recorded a few times. The junction departs from the called germline gene at one end, perhaps through a read error. V gene TRBV12-3 or TRBV12-4 combines with J gene TRBJ2-1, with a weak D call TRBD2 (6 bases). CDR3 size: 15 residues. The CDR3 nucleotides read TGTGCCAGCAGTTTCTGGGGGGACCCCTACAATGAGCGGTTCTTC. Its translation: CASSFWGDPYNERFF.

This rearrangement joins TRBV6-1 to TRBJ1-2, with a tentative D call TRBD1 (6 bases). CDR3 length: 14 amino acids. CDR1 and CDR2 from the germline V gene are MNHNS and SASEGT. Between the trimmed V and J ends, which lost 3 bases and 4 bases, there was a span of 12 bases. This CDR3 is CASSEGGQIYGYTF. The CDR3 nucleotides read TGTGCCAGCAGTGAGGGAGGACAGATCTATGGCTACACCTTC.

This chain joins TRBV20-1 and TRBJ1-2, with D possibly being TRBD1 (5 bases). V shed 6 bases and J shed 7 bases, with 18 bases lying between them. Germline V gene data show CDR1 as DFQATT and CDR2 as SNEGSKA (reference sequence). The CDR3 contains 13 residues. The CDR3 reads CSAGTPTSGGYTF. The DNA for the CDR3 is TGCAGTGCGGGGACCCCCACCTCGGGTGGCTACACCTTC.

The gene calls are TRBV20-1 and TRBJ2-1, with D hard to call. Deletions cut 5 bases from V and 0 bases from J, with 8 bases between. In germline, CDR1 is DFQATT, CDR2 SNEGSKA (reference sequence). The length of the CDR3 is 13 residues. DNA of the CDR3: TGCAGTGCTGGTACTTCCTCCTACAATGAGCAGTTCTTC. As protein: CSAGTSSYNEQFF.

This clonotype is judged medium-sized. The J gene is TRBJ2-7, the V gene TRBV6-1; D ambiguous. This CDR3 has 14 amino acids. V was trimmed by 2 bases and J by 1 base, leaving 9 bases between them. In germline, CDR1 is MNHNS, CDR2 SASEGT. CDR3 region: CASSEQEISYEQYF. CDR3 bases: TGTGCCAGCAGTGAACAGGAAATTTCCTACGAGCAGTACTTC.